Listed below are T cell receptor beta chains from one sample, sequenced in a study of technical replicates of blood from a few donors. Produced via immunoSEQ multiplex PCR; TCRdb's table is partial and in-frame only. The table includes 74,000 or so clones, about 96% detected once. The specimen was T cells isolated from PBMCs. The receptors come from a human donor in good health. Both conserved end residues are part of each CDR3. The D gene is left open where the match is weak. Size is stated for part of the rows, as once, few or many counts, or as a class when the clone is expanded.

>TRBJ2-7|TRBV10-3|TRBD2|-
CATMPGTSFEQYF
TGTGCCACCATGCCCGGGACTAGCTTTGAGCAGTACTTC
>TRBJ2-1|TRBV5-4|TRBD1|-
CASSLDRGVYNEQFF
TGTGCCAGCAGCTTGGACAGGGGTGTCTACAATGAGCAGTTCTTC
>TRBJ2-3|TRBV5-8|TRBD1|-
CASSSGQGAGDTQYF
TGTGCCAGCAGCTCGGGACAGGGGGCTGGAGATACGCAGTATTTT
>TRBJ1-2|TRBV7-2|TRBD1|-
CASSTGGGYTF
TGTGCCAGCAGTACAGGGGGCGGCTACACCTTC
>TRBJ1-1|TRBV4-1|-|-
CASSQDVKGGGNTEAFF
TGCGCCAGCAGCCAAGATGTAAAGGGTGGAGGAAACACTGAAGCTTTCTTT
>TRBJ1-2|TRBV18|-|few
CASSERQDDGYTF
TGTGCCAGCTCCGAACGACAGGATGATGGCTACACCTTC
>TRBJ1-2|TRBV11-2|-|-
CASTVSADTTNYGYTF
TGTGCCAGCACCGTATCCGCGGACACGACTAACTATGGCTACACCTTC
>TRBJ2-1|TRBV5-1|TRBD1|-
CASSLDRVEQFF
TGCGCCAGCAGCCTAGACAGGGTTGAGCAGTTCTTC
>TRBJ1-1|TRBV7-2|-|-
CASTWAGNTEAFF
TGTGCCAGCACATGGGCAGGGAACACTGAAGCTTTCTTT
>TRBJ2-1|TRBV7-9|TRBD2|-
CASSWSGGAENEQFF
TGTGCCAGCAGCTGGAGCGGGGGGGCTGAGAATGAGCAGTTCTTC
>TRBJ2-5|TRBV7-7|-|-
CASSLRLEETQYF
TGTGCCAGCAGCCTTAGACTAGAAGAGACCCAGTACTTC
>TRBJ1-3|TRBV30|TRBD1|-
CAWNHPPTGVGNTIYF
TGTGCCTGGAACCACCCCCCGACAGGGGTAGGAAACACCATATATTTT
>TRBJ2-2|TRBV4-1|TRBD2|-
CASSQGPLASKGGELFF
TGCGCCAGCAGCCAAGGACCACTAGCGTCAAAAGGGGGGGAGCTGTTTTTT
>TRBJ1-1|TRBV4-1|-|-
CASSQDIRRGTTEAFF
TGCGCCAGCAGCCAAGATATCCGACGGGGGACCACTGAAGCTTTCTTT
>TRBJ2-5|TRBV4-1|-|-
CASSHLSGRQETQYF
TGCGCCAGCAGCCACCTTAGCGGACGCCAAGAGACCCAGTACTTC
>TRBJ1-1|TRBV7-6|-|-
CASGLSTSNTEAFF
TGTGCCAGCGGCCTTAGCACTTCGAACACTGAAGCTTTCTTT
>TRBJ1-2|TRBV19|-|-
CASSRKTGQNYGYTF
TGTGCCAGTAGCCGGAAGACAGGCCAAAACTATGGCTACACCTTC
>TRBJ1-1|TRBV14|-|-
CASSQEVLRGTEAFF
TGTGCCAGCAGCCAAGAGGTACTGCGCGGGACTGAAGCTTTCTTT
>TRBJ2-5|TRBV4-1|TRBD2|-
CASSPLGLAGGPQETQYF
TGCGCCAGCAGCCCTCTAGGACTAGCGGGGGGGCCCCAAGAGACCCAGTACTTC
>TRBJ1-5|TRBV18|-|-
CASSPFGYSNQPQHF
TGTGCCAGCTCACCTTTCGGTTATAGCAATCAGCCCCAGCATTTT
>TRBJ1-4|TRBV6-5|-|-
CASSYSPGSTNEKLFF
TGTGCCAGCAGTTACTCTCCCGGTTCAACTAATGAAAAACTGTTTTTT
>TRBJ2-7|TRBV27|TRBD1|-
CASSFIWDRNYEQYF
TGTGCCAGCAGTTTCATCTGGGACAGGAATTACGAGCAGTACTTC
>TRBJ2-2|TRBV9|TRBD2|-
CASSVPSGVRNTGELFF
TGTGCCAGCAGCGTACCTAGCGGGGTTAGAAACACCGGGGAGCTGTTTTTT
>TRBJ1-4|TRBV15|-|-
CATSRVQGANEKLFF
TGTGCCACCAGCAGAGTACAGGGAGCTAATGAAAAACTGTTTTTT
>TRBJ1-4|TRBV5-1|TRBD1|-
CASSWGTGNNEKLFF
TGCGCCAGCAGCTGGGGGACAGGCAACAATGAAAAACTGTTTTTT
>TRBJ2-1|TRBV27|TRBD2|-
CASSLAAPSGGAPYNEQFF
TGTGCCAGCAGTTTAGCAGCGCCTAGCGGGGGGGCCCCCTACAATGAGCAGTTCTTC
>TRBJ1-6|TRBV21-1|-|once
CASSQSRTGRDWNSYNSPLHF
TGTGCCAGCAGCCAATCCAGGACAGGGAGGGACTGGAACTCCTATAATTCACCCCTCCACTTT
>TRBJ2-5|TRBV5-1|-|-
CASREGGKTQYF
TGCGCCAGCAGGGAGGGGGGGAAGACCCAGTACTTC
>TRBJ1-2|TRBV19|-|-
CASSTHRANGYTF
TGTGCCAGTAGTACCCACAGGGCCAATGGCTACACCTTC
>TRBJ2-1|TRBV4-1|TRBD1|-
CASSQDGPGQGTDEQFF
TGCGCCAGCAGCCAAGATGGACCCGGACAGGGTACCGATGAGCAGTTCTTC
>TRBJ2-1|TRBV7-9|TRBD2|-
CASSKHQSRGGPNEQFF
TGTGCCAGCAGCAAGCACCAGTCGCGGGGGGGCCCCAATGAGCAGTTCTTC
>TRBJ2-5|TRBV19|-|once
CAKLPGLSETQYF
TGTGCCAAATTACCGGGACTTTCAGAGACCCAGTACTTC
>TRBJ2-2|TRBV5-4|-|-
CASSHNQISGELFF
TGTGCCAGCAGCCACAACCAGATCTCCGGGGAGCTGTTTTTT
>TRBJ1-2|TRBV6-5|-|-
CASSQGTEGGYTF
TGTGCCAGCAGCCAGGGGACCGAGGGTGGCTACACCTTC
>TRBJ2-7|TRBV10-2|-|-
CASGTLNTYEQYF
TGCGCCAGCGGGACACTAAACACCTACGAGCAGTACTTC
>TRBJ1-2|TRBV5-1|TRBD1|-
CASSPLQGAVHYGYTF
TGCGCCAGCAGCCCGCTACAGGGGGCGGTTCACTATGGCTACACCTTC
>TRBJ1-6|TRBV15|TRBD1|-
CATSALTGSSPPLHF
TGTGCCACCAGCGCCCTGACAGGGAGTAGTCCACCCCTCCACTTT
>TRBJ1-6|TRBV2|-|-
CASTGQFNSPLHF
TGTGCCAGCACTGGGCAGTTTAATTCACCCCTCCACTTT
>TRBJ1-5|TRBV10-3|-|-
CAISESVVSSNQPQHF
TGTGCCATCAGTGAGTCAGTAGTATCTAGCAATCAGCCCCAGCATTTT
>TRBJ2-5|TRBV7-9|-|-
CASSFLPDRLQETQYF
TGTGCCAGCAGCTTTTTGCCAGACAGGTTACAAGAGACCCAGTACTTC
>TRBJ2-3|TRBV5-1|TRBD2|-
CASSSGTSGRSDTQYF
TGCGCCAGCAGCTCCGGGACTAGCGGGAGATCAGATACGCAGTATTTT
>TRBJ2-6|TRBV6-1|-|-
CASSEYGGGSGANVLTF
TGTGCCAGCAGTGAATATGGGGGAGGCTCTGGGGCCAACGTCCTGACTTTC